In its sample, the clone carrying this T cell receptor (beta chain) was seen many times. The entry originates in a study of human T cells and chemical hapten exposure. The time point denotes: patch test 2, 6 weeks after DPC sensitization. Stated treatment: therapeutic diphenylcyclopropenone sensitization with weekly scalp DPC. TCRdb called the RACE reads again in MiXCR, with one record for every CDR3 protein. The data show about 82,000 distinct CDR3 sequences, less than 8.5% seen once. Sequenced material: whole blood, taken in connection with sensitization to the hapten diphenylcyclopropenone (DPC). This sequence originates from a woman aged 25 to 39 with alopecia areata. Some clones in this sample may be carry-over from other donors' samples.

CDR3 bases: TGTGCCTGGGGGGTTCCGAACACTGAAGCTTTCTTT. This codes for CAWGVPNTEAFF. The chain employs TRBV30 and TRBJ1-1, with D unclear. Trimming stripped 5 bases from V and 1 base from J, with 8 bases between. The CDR3 consists of 12 residues. CDR1 and CDR2 (germline): GTSNPN, SVGIG (reference sequence). The full variable domain, in which reference TRBV30 and TRBJ1-1 provide the parts outside the CDR3, is SQTIHQWPATLVQPVGSPLSLECTVEGTSNPNLYWYRQAAGRGLQLLFYSVGIGQISSEVPQNLSASRPQDRQFILSSKKLLLSDSGFYLCAWGVPNTEAFFGQGTRLTVV.